This entry lists 30 T cell receptor beta chains sequenced from one sample in a study of blood T cell repertoires in COVID-19. The method was immunoSEQ multiplex PCR; TCRdb's version includes in-frame clones alone and lacks a portion of them. Counted here are about 150,000 clones, around 84% occurring once; the ten biggest clones make up roughly 4.7%. The sample was peripheral blood. These receptors were obtained from a woman in her forties or fifties with acute or convalescent COVID-19.

This chain uses TRBV5-1 with TRBJ2-5; TRBD2 matches 13 bases. With 2 bases clipped from V and 2 bases from J, the junction kept 3 bases outside the gene matches. Germline CDR1 SGHRS, CDR2 YFSETQ. The CDR3 is made up of 16 amino acids. CDR3 in DNA: TGCGCCAGCAGCTTTACTAGCGGGGGGGGTCAAGAGACCCAGTACTTC. Translated, it gives CASSFTSGGGQETQYF.

The genes are TRBV7-2 and TRBJ2-5, with TRBD2 matching 12 bases. There are 17 residues in the CDR3. CDR1 is SGHTA, CDR2 FQGNSA, per germline. V lost 5 bases, J lost 9 bases, and 16 bases stayed unmatched. CDR3 amino acids: CASSPTSGGPPGSAQYF. The CDR3 DNA reads TGTGCCAGCAGCCCAACTAGCGGGGGGCCACCAGGTAGCGCCCAGTACTTC.

The chain is built from TRBV7-3 and TRBJ2-1; TRBD2 is a possible D gene (5 bases). V lost 2 bases to trimming and J lost 6 bases, with 14 bases between them. This CDR3 is 15 amino acids long. Germline CDR1 is SGHTA and CDR2 is FQGTGA. CDR3 DNA: TGTGCCAGCAGCTTATGGGGAGCCAACTCCAATGAGCAGTTCTTC. Translating it yields CASSLWGANSNEQFF.

V is TRBV3-1 (or the pseudogene TRBV3-2) and J is TRBJ2-4; 9 positions match TRBD2. Germline V gene sequence: CDR1 LGHDT, CDR2 YNNKEL (reference sequence). This CDR3 spans 18 amino acids. V shed 4 bases, J shed 1 base, and the junction held 11 bases outside the gene matches. As DNA, the CDR3 is TGTGCCAGCAGCCCCGGCGGGGCGGGGGGGAAGGCCAAAAACATTCAGTACTTC. Translating gives CASSPGGAGGKAKNIQYF.

This clone appeared a few times. The chain has TRBV4-3 and TRBJ2-7; D may be TRBD1 (5 bases). This CDR3 comprises 14 residues. V was shortened by 0 bases and J by 5 bases, with 11 bases between the two germline ends. Germline lookup yields CDR1 LGHNA and CDR2 YSLEER. The CDR3 loop reads CASSQDREGNEQYF. CDR3 bases: TGCGCCAGCAGCCAAGACAGGGAAGGGAACGAGCAGTACTTC.

The chain recombines TRBV7-2 with TRBJ2-1; D remains unclear. The germline V gene has CDR1 SGHTA and CDR2 FQGNSA. V was clipped by 0 bases and J by 2 bases, with 8 bases between them. The CDR3 is made up of 15 amino acids. CDR3 in amino acids: CASSLAHQTYNEQFF. The CDR3 nucleotides are TGTGCCAGCAGCTTAGCCCACCAGACCTACAATGAGCAGTTCTTC.

The chain is built from TRBV10-3 and TRBJ1-1, with 12 positions matching TRBD1. Germline V gene data show CDR1 as ENHRY and CDR2 as SYGVKD. The CDR3 totals 15 residues. V lost 10 bases, J lost 0 bases, and 6 bases stayed unmatched. CDR3 protein: CATGGQGAMNTEAFF. CDR3 DNA sequence: TGTGCCACCGGGGGACAGGGGGCTATGAACACTGAAGCTTTCTTT.

The rearrangement uses TRBV27 and TRBJ1-5; a weak D match, TRBD1 (6 bases). CDR1 MNHEY and CDR2 SMNVEV come from the germline V gene (reference sequence). V dropped 7 bases and J dropped 0 bases, with 25 bases sitting between them. This CDR3 is 19 amino acids long. CDR3 region: CASKIILSTGPYSNQPQHF. In nucleotides, the CDR3 is TGTGCCAGCAAGATTATTCTCTCAACAGGGCCTTATAGCAATCAGCCCCAGCATTTT.

The chain employs TRBV28 and TRBJ1-1; 9 bases are shared with TRBD1. CDR1 and CDR2 (germline): MDHEN, SYDVKM. This CDR3 region has 16 residues. V shed 6 bases, J shed 0 bases, and the junction held 8 bases outside the gene matches. The CDR3 sequence is CASSSPDRGVNTEAFF. CDR3 DNA sequence: TGTGCCAGCAGCTCACCGGACAGGGGTGTGAACACTGAAGCTTTCTTT.

The CDR3 DNA follows: TGTGCCAGCAGTCCTCCACAGGGTACTGAAGCTTTCTTT. Its translation is CASSPPQGTEAFF. This sequence joins TRBV6-5 and TRBJ1-1, with D maybe TRBD1 (6 bases). CDR1 is MNHEY and CDR2 is SVGAGI in the germline V gene. With 5 bases removed from V and 5 bases from J, the gap between germline ends came to 12 bases. This CDR3 has 13 residues.

The V and J genes are TRBV6-9 and TRBJ2-4; 8 bases are a match to TRBD1. The germline gives CDR1 MNHGY, CDR2 SVAAGI. The CDR3 runs to 16 residues. After removal of 10 bases from V and 0 bases from J, the junction contained 11 bases not matched to a gene. The CDR3 DNA reads as TGTGCCATCCTACGAGGGGACAGGCTAGCCAAAAACATTCAGTACTTC. It is translated as CAILRGDRLAKNIQYF.

J is TRBJ1-6 and V is TRBV12-2; the DNA was not compared with TRBD1, the D call given in the table. TRBV12-2 counts as a pseudogene. This CDR3 has 16 amino acids. The CDR3 nucleotides are TGTGCAAGTCACGTTGTATCGGGACAGGGATACTCACCCCTCCACTTT. It translates to CASHVVSGQGYSPLHF.

Comment on this clone: A junction end diverges from the germline sequence, so it may reflect a read error. The genes are TRBV3-1 (or the pseudogene TRBV3-2) and TRBJ1-5; D perhaps matches TRBD1 (6 bases). This CDR3 is 16 amino acids long. CDR1 and CDR2 from the germline V gene are LGHDT and YNNKEL (reference sequence). The CDR3 protein is CASSQEGGRVGRTLYF. CDR3 nucleotide sequence: TGTGCCAGCAGCCAAGAAGGGGGGAGGGTCGGACGAACCTTGTATTTT.

In regard to this clone: This same CDR3 is encoded by further DNA sequences in the sample. The chain employs TRBV9 and TRBJ1-4; TRBD1 is a possible D gene (6 bases). Trimming shortened V by 0 bases and J by 7 bases, and 10 bases separated the two germline ends. The germline V gene encodes CDR1 SGDLS and CDR2 YYNGEE. The CDR3 extends over 14 amino acids. CDR3 nucleotides: TGTGCCAGCAGCGTAGGAAGGGGGGGTGAAAAACTGTTTTTT. Amino acids: CASSVGRGGEKLFF.

The chain joins TRBV29-1 to TRBJ1-3; D call uncertain. CDR3 length: 12 amino acids. V shed 0 bases and J shed 4 bases, with 4 bases lying between them. Germline V CDR1 and CDR2: SQVTM, ANQGSEA. Here the CDR3 DNA reads TGCAGCGTTGAAGATAGAGGAAACACCATATATTTT. This gives the protein CSVEDRGNTIYF.

The gene calls are TRBV10-3 and TRBJ1-1; 7 bases agree with TRBD1. Per the germline V gene, CDR1 is ENHRY and CDR2 is SYGVKD. Unmatched junction bases numbered 6, after V lost 10 bases and J lost 7 bases. CDR3 length equals 11 residues. In nucleotides, the CDR3 is TGTGCCAGCGACAGGGATGGTGAAGCTTTCTTT. Translated: CASDRDGEAFF.

V and J are TRBV21-1 and TRBJ1-5; the table's D gene call, TRBD1, was not cross checked with the DNA. TRBV21-1 corresponds to a pseudogene. The CDR3 runs to 14 residues. CDR3 in amino acids: CASSNSQGRQPQHF. The CDR3 coding sequence is TGTGCCAGCAGCAATTCACAGGGCCGTCAGCCCCAGCATTTT.

This clone was counted only a few times. V and J are TRBV7-2 and TRBJ2-1; 8 bases line up with TRBD2. This CDR3 comprises 18 residues. Losses at the gene ends were 0 bases for V and 3 bases for J; bases not matched to a gene: 10. Germline assignment: CDR1 SGHTA and CDR2 FQGNSA. The CDR3 DNA follows: TGTGCCAGCAGCTTAGCCCCCCCTAGCAGCGGGAGCTACAATGAGCAGTTCTTC. Protein: CASSLAPPSSGSYNEQFF.

CDR3 bases: TGTGCCAGCAGCCAAGACTGGACAGTGAATGAAAAACTGTTTTTT. Protein: CASSQDWTVNEKLFF. The chain joins TRBV4-2 to TRBJ1-4, with a tentative D call TRBD1 (6 bases). The germline V and J ends were trimmed by 0 bases and 5 bases, with 10 bases remaining between them. CDR1 is LGHNA and CDR2 is YNFKEQ in the germline V gene. There are 15 residues in the CDR3.

V gene TRBV20-1 combines with J gene TRBJ1-5; D is possibly TRBD1 (5 bases). Germline assignment: CDR1 DFQATT and CDR2 SNEGSKA (reference sequence). V was cut by 3 bases and J by 4 bases, with 13 bases left in between. This CDR3 region has 14 residues. The CDR3, as DNA: TGCAGTGCTAGTTCCGGGGGAGGGAATCAGCCCCAGCATTTT. Amino acid sequence: CSASSGGGNQPQHF.

The chain has TRBV19 and TRBJ2-3; 14 nucleotides match TRBD2. The CDR3 spans 14 residues. Germline values: CDR1 LNHDA, CDR2 SQIVND (reference sequence). V shed 10 bases, J shed 6 bases, and the junction held 6 bases outside the gene matches. The CDR3 DNA is TGTGCCACTGGGACTAGCGGGGGTTGGGATACGCAGTATTTT. Residues: CATGTSGGWDTQYF.

V is TRBV4-2 and J is TRBJ2-5; D remains ambiguous. V gave up 4 bases and J gave up 1 base, with 13 bases separating them. The CDR3 length is 15 residues. Germline CDR1 reads LGHNA; CDR2 reads YNFKEQ. DNA for the CDR3: TGTGCCAGCAGCCCCACCTTGAGCCGCCAAGAGACCCAGTACTTC. Amino acid sequence: CASSPTLSRQETQYF.

The sample holds one count of this clone. The V call is TRBV29-1, the J call TRBJ1-1; TRBD1 is a possible D gene (5 bases). Trimming removed 4 bases at V and 7 bases at J, with 10 bases between. The germline gives CDR1 SQVTM, CDR2 ANQGSEA. The CDR3 is 11 residues long. DNA of the CDR3: TGCAGCGTTGGGGAGGGGTTTGAAGCTTTCTTT. It codes for CSVGEGFEAFF.

V and J are TRBV19 and TRBJ1-5; D remains unclear. CDR3 length: 13 amino acids. The germline V and J ends were trimmed by 6 bases and 7 bases, with 13 bases remaining between them. The germline V gene has CDR1 LNHDA and CDR2 SQIVND (reference sequence). CDR3 DNA: TGTGCCAGTAGCACATTAGGGAGACAGCCCCAGCATTTT. It is translated as CASSTLGRQPQHF.

This chain joins TRBV11-3 and TRBJ2-7; D is possibly TRBD2 (5 bases). The CDR3 spans 13 residues. Trimming pared 0 bases from V and 6 bases from J, leaving 9 bases between. From germline, CDR1 is SGHNT and CDR2 YENEEA. CDR3 nucleotide sequence: TGTGCCAGCAGCTTAGATGGCGGGTTCGAGCAGTACTTC. This encodes CASSLDGGFEQYF.

This rearrangement joins TRBV11-1 to TRBJ1-1, with D uncertain. Germline assignment: CDR1 SGHAT and CDR2 FQDESV (reference sequence). Between the trimmed V and J ends, which lost 3 bases and 1 base, there was a span of 6 bases. The CDR3 has 13 amino acids. The CDR3 bases are TGTGCCAGCAGCTTTAACAGGAACACTGAAGCTTTCTTT. Its translation is CASSFNRNTEAFF. The whole variable domain, filled in from reference TRBV11-1 and TRBJ1-1, reads EAEVAQSPRYKITEKSQAVAFWCDPISGHATLYWYRQILGQGPELLVQFQDESVVDDSQLPKDRFSAERLKGVDSTLKIQPAELGDSAMYLCASSFNRNTEAFFGQGTRLTVV.

The genes are TRBV5-1 and TRBJ2-3; 7 nucleotides match TRBD2. Germline lookup yields CDR1 SGHRS and CDR2 YFSETQ. The CDR3 is made up of 16 amino acids. Unmatched junction bases numbered 7, after V lost 3 bases and J lost 0 bases. The chain's CDR3 is CASSSSTGGSTDTQYF. CDR3 nucleotide sequence: TGCGCCAGCAGCTCATCGACGGGGGGTAGCACAGATACGCAGTATTTT.

This sequence joins TRBV28 and TRBJ2-3; possible D gene TRBD1, 6 bases. The ends were cut back, 6 bases at V and 6 bases at J, with 22 bases in the middle. CDR1 and CDR2 from the germline V gene are MDHEN and SYDVKM. This CDR3 has 16 amino acids. CDR3 residues: CASSLGRDITVDTQYF. For the CDR3, the DNA is TGTGCCAGCAGCTTAGGCCGGGACATAACAGTGGATACGCAGTATTTT.

The chain joins TRBV19 to TRBJ1-1; D is possibly TRBD1 (6 bases). V was cut by 5 bases and J by 4 bases, with 11 bases left in between. This CDR3 region has 13 residues. The germline CDR1 and CDR2 sequences are LNHDA and SQIVND (reference sequence). For the CDR3, the DNA is TGTGCCAGTAGTCAGGGGAGCACCACTGAAGCTTTCTTT. As protein: CASSQGSTTEAFF.

The chain employs TRBV5-1 and TRBJ1-4; 9 nucleotides match TRBD1. The CDR3 is 18 amino acids. Germline V gene lookup returns CDR1 SGHRS and CDR2 YFSETQ. J gave up 2 bases and V 4 bases, and 12 bases lay outside the gene matches. For the CDR3, the DNA is TGCGCCAGCAGCACGGGGACAGGGCAGGGACAGACTAATGAAAAACTGTTTTTT. This codes for CASSTGTGQGQTNEKLFF.